This T cell receptor (beta chain) was observed in a study of T cell responses to AZD1222 COVID-19 vaccine. Findings of the study overall: Spike was spanned by vaccine-associated CD4 TCRs, with dominance at 160-218 and 743-854. Clonal diversity was possibly underestimated; the donors were predominantly white British and more often female. Increases in Spike-specific TCR breadth and depth were seen after two AZD1222 doses.

Some clones are missing from TCRdb's copy, which holds only in-frame ones; the method was immunoSEQ multiplex PCR. The sample holds over 150,000 clones, 87% seen once. Comment on this clone: Its matching antigen is unknown.

Trimming at V came to 0 bases and at J to 4 bases, leaving 9 bases not matched to a gene. CDR3 length: 16 amino acids. Germline CDR1 reads SGHNT; CDR2 reads YYREEE (reference sequence). The genes are TRBV5-4 and TRBJ1-1, with 7 bases identical to TRBD1. This receptor was identified in an adult in good health. The sample here was peripheral blood, taken on day 0 of AZD1222 vaccination. The CDR3 nucleotides are TGTGCCAGCAGCTTGGGGGGGACAGCGGGTCTCACTGAAGCTTTCTTT. This codes for CASSLGGTAGLTEAFF.